The 8 T cell receptor beta chains reported below all come from one sample, sequenced in a study of blood T cell repertoires in COVID-19. The repertoire was sequenced with immunoSEQ multiplex PCR; TCRdb's copy has only in-frame clones and lacks some. The sample has 150,000 to 200,000 clones, roughly 82% seen once. The specimen sequenced was peripheral blood. The origin of the receptors is a woman in her 70s with acute or convalescent COVID-19.

This clone was observed a single time. The chain recombines TRBV7-2 with TRBJ2-7; possible D gene TRBD1, 5 bases. The CDR3 loop spans 12 amino acids. Deletions cut 3 bases from V and 5 bases from J, with 8 bases between. Germline loops: CDR1 SGHTA, CDR2 FQGNSA. This chain's CDR3 is CASSLIRDEQYF. In DNA form, the CDR3 reads TGTGCCAGCAGCTTGATCAGGGACGAGCAGTACTTC. The full variable domain, its missing parts supplied by reference TRBV7-2 and TRBJ2-7, is GAGVSQSPSNKVTEKGKDVELRCDPISGHTALYWYRQSLGQGLEFLIYFQGNSAPDKSGLPSDRFSAERTGGSVSTLTIQRTQQEDSAVYLCASSLIRDEQYFGPGTRLTVT.

This clone was detected once. The V call is TRBV5-1, the J call TRBJ2-1, with TRBD1 matching over 7 bases. The junction had 14 bases not matched to a gene; V was cut back by 5 bases and J by 6 bases. Germline CDR1 and CDR2: SGHRS and YFSETQ. The CDR3 has 16 residues. DNA for the CDR3: TGCGCCAGCAGTCGGACAGGCGGTACCCCCATCAATGAGCAGTTCTTC. The encoded protein is CASSRTGGTPINEQFF.

The chain is built from TRBV2 and TRBJ2-6; D gene ambiguous. The germline V gene encodes CDR1 SNHLY and CDR2 FYNNEI. CDR3 size: 15 residues. V was cut by 7 bases and J by 0 bases, with 10 bases left in between. The CDR3 region is CASNQRSSGANVLTF. The CDR3 nucleotides are TGTGCCAGCAATCAGAGGAGCTCTGGGGCCAACGTCCTGACTTTC.

A few counts support this clone. This rearrangement joins TRBV5-1 to TRBJ2-3; TRBD1 might be the D (5 bases). Trimming left V 4 bases short and J 0 bases short, with 9 bases between. Per germline, CDR1 SGHRS and CDR2 YFSETQ. This CDR3 has 14 residues. The CDR3 nucleotides are TGCGCCAGCAGCCCAGGGATGAGCACAGATACGCAGTATTTT. It codes for CASSPGMSTDTQYF.

This clone was recorded once. The V gene is TRBV15, the J gene TRBJ1-3; D remains unclear. This CDR3 region has 14 residues. V dropped 0 bases and J dropped 2 bases, with 5 bases sitting between them. The germline CDR1 and CDR2 sequences are LNHNV and YYDKDF (reference sequence). CDR3 sequence: CATSRERAGNTIYF. The CDR3 bases are TGTGCCACCAGCAGAGAGAGGGCTGGAAACACCATATATTTT.

The chain carries TRBV4-3 and TRBJ1-4; D not resolved. The germline V gene encodes CDR1 LGHNA and CDR2 YSLEER. This CDR3 has 15 residues. The V and J ends lost 0 bases and 2 bases respectively, with 7 bases between them. Here the CDR3 DNA reads TGCGCCAGCAGCCAAGAGACATCCACTAATGAAAAACTGTTTTTT. This sequence encodes CASSQETSTNEKLFF.

This clone was observed a handful of times. The chain links TRBV4-1 to TRBJ2-2, with TRBD1 matching over 8 bases. CDR1 is MGHRA, CDR2 YSYEKL, per germline. CDR3 size: 14 residues. The trim removed 2 bases at V and 6 bases at J, leaving 2 bases unmatched. CDR3 nucleotides: TGCGCCAGCAGCCAACCGACAGGGGCCGGGGAGCTGTTTTTT. Translating it yields CASSQPTGAGELFF.

The chain uses TRBV11-2 and TRBJ2-7, with 10 bases lining up with TRBD2. With V trimmed by 1 base and J by 7 bases, 7 bases remained unmatched. Germline CDR1 is SGHAT and CDR2 is FQNNGV. The CDR3 is 15 amino acids. CDR3 DNA sequence: TGTGCCAGCAGCTTAGCGCTAGCGGGAGCCGTTGAGCAGTACTTC. Encoded protein: CASSLALAGAVEQYF. The full variable domain, completed using reference TRBV11-2 and TRBJ2-7, is EAGVAQSPRYKIIEKRQSVAFWCNPISGHATLYWYQQILGQGPKLLIQFQNNGVVDDSQLPKDRFSAERLKGVDSTLKIQPAKLEDSAVYLCASSLALAGAVEQYFGPGTRLTVT.